The T cell receptor (beta chain) under discussion was sequenced for a study of blood T cell repertoires in COVID-19. This clone was seen just once. TCRdb keeps only in-frame clones here, not all; method: immunoSEQ multiplex PCR. The sample records hundreds of thousands of clones, more than 80% being singletons. V lost 5 bases and J lost 6, with 8 bases in between. The germline gives CDR1 LGHNT, CDR2 FRNRAP. This CDR3 comprises 13 residues. This receptor was obtained from a man younger than 30 who had recovered from COVID-19. The sequenced sample was PBMCs or T cells enriched from blood (not recorded which). V is TRBV12-5 and J is TRBJ1-6; D is uncertain. The CDR3 DNA follows: TGTGCTAGTGGTCTTAAATCTAATTCACCCCTCCACTTT. It codes for CASGLKSNSPLHF.